This T cell receptor (beta chain) was recorded in a study of early T cells in non-severe SARS-CoV-2 infection. Background on the study: Sequencing of bulk RNA from unsorted whole blood was done, without chain pairing.

Broader study findings: VDJdb-based annotation leaned toward anti-spike CD8 responses and missed private and CD4 specificities.

Each single cDNA molecule received a unique molecular identifier. TCRdb reprocessed the 5' RACE reads via MiXCR and lists one record per CDR3 protein. Here the sample spans about 48,000 distinct CDR3 sequences, about 9.2% being singletons. This clonotype was recorded a few times. Antigen specificity is unknown. The CDR3 has 14 residues. The trim removed 5 bases at V and 4 bases at J, leaving 5 bases unmatched. Germline V gene sequence: CDR1 SGHVS, CDR2 FNYEAQ. The rearrangement joins TRBV7-6 to TRBJ1-5, with TRBD1 identical over 7 bases. The sequence came from an adult who was a healthcare worker with PCR-confirmed SARS-CoV-2 infection or an uninfected control (not recorded which). The sample taken for sequencing was whole blood. The CDR3 coding sequence is TGTGCCAGCAGCAATGAGGGGGCGAATCAGCCCCAGCATTTT. This gives the protein CASSNEGANQPQHF.